This T cell receptor beta chain stems from a study of PD-1 blockade in classical Hodgkin lymphoma. For this clone: The antigen is undetermined.

Repertoires were generated with immunoSEQ multiplex PCR, while TCRdb's copy carries only in-frame clones and drops some. The sample lists about 46,000 clones; about three quarters were seen once. The CDR3 consists of 13 residues. V lost 2 bases and J 4 bases, leaving 7 bases between the germline ends. Germline-derived CDR1 and CDR2 are SGHTA and FQGNSA. Study results and caveats: Repertoires differed for reasons still undefined, possibly disease activity or prior therapy. Relative to healthy donors, newly diagnosed patients reportedly had lower baseline TCR diversity, which was reported as lower still in relapsed/refractory patients.

Every patient was affected by relapse after autologous stem cell transplantation, while exposure to brentuximab vedotin was not uniform. Classification of best responses gave complete response, partial response or progressive disease. The sequence derives from a human donor with classical Hodgkin lymphoma. Sequenced material: peripheral blood mononuclear cells (PBMCs), taken before the second cycle of nivolumab. The rearrangement joins TRBV7-2 to TRBJ2-3, with D possibly matching TRBD1 (6 bases). CDR3 sequence: CASSLNRADTQYF. As DNA, the CDR3 is TGTGCCAGCAGCTTAAACAGGGCAGATACGCAGTATTTT.